The 16 T cell receptor beta chains below all came from one sample that was sequenced in a study of blood T cells in healthy people across ages. Combining a sample-barcoded 5' primer with a J-beta primer mix, a second PCR ran for about 7 to 11 cycles. TCRdb analysed the 5' RACE reads with MiXCR anew, one entry per CDR3 protein. The data show approximately 680,000 distinct CDR3 sequences, approximately 30% seen once. The sample consisted of blood. These receptors were taken from a woman of 80 years or more in good health.

The rearrangement uses TRBV12-3 or TRBV12-4 and TRBJ2-3; D is possibly TRBD1 (6 bases). This CDR3 has 14 residues. V lost 10 bases to trimming and J lost 2 bases, with 16 bases between them. CDR3 protein: CATRLRQDTDTQYF. CDR3 sequence (DNA): TGTGCCACCCGCCTCCGACAGGACACAGATACGCAGTATTTT.

To note about this clonotype: A read error may be the cause here, since a much bigger clone is one base away. The genes are TRBV12-3 or TRBV12-4 and TRBJ2-3; TRBD2 matches 14 bases. The CDR3 spans 15 residues. CDR3 sequence (DNA): TGTACCAGCAGTTTGACTAGCGGGGGGGCTCTTACGCAGTATTTT. Its protein product is CTSSLTSGGALTQYF.

Only one count was recorded for this clonotype. The V and J genes are TRBV6-5 and TRBJ2-1; 7 bases are a match to TRBD2. Losses at the gene ends were 4 bases for V and 13 bases for J; bases not matched to a gene: 16. This CDR3 region has 15 residues. CDR1 is MNHEY and CDR2 is SVGAGI in the germline V gene. Written as DNA, the CDR3 is TGTGCCAGCAGTTCTGGACGGGGGGACGGAGAGACCCAGTTCTTC. Amino acid sequence: CASSSGRGDGETQFF.

The sample holds a few counts of this clonotype. This rearrangement joins TRBV10-3 to TRBJ2-7; possibly TRBD2 for D (6 bases). CDR1 and CDR2 (germline): ENHRY, SYGVKD. Trimming took 0 bases from V and 0 from J, leaving 12 bases between them. This CDR3 contains 16 residues. Here the CDR3 reads CAISESERGSSYEQYF. DNA of the CDR3: TGTGCCATCAGTGAGTCGGAACGGGGGAGCTCCTACGAGCAGTACTTC.

This sequence joins TRBV28 and TRBJ2-1, with 9 bases fitting TRBD2. Germline V gene sequence: CDR1 MDHEN, CDR2 SYDVKM. V lost 6 bases to trimming and J lost 8 bases; unmatched junction nucleotides: 8. The CDR3 runs to 14 residues. CDR3 in amino acids: CASSRTSAMDEQFF. The CDR3 DNA reads as TGTGCCAGCAGCCGGACTAGCGCAATGGATGAGCAGTTCTTC.

This clonotype was counted ten times or more. J is TRBJ2-5 and V is TRBV5-1; D call uncertain. The CDR3 covers 14 residues. V lost 0 bases, J lost 4 bases, and 10 bases lay in between. Germline V gives CDR1 SGHRS, CDR2 YFSETQ. The CDR3 spells CASSLGSGRETQYF. For the CDR3, the DNA is TGCGCCAGCAGCTTGGGAAGTGGCAGAGAGACCCAGTACTTC.

This clonotype occurred many times. This rearrangement joins TRBV7-2 to TRBJ1-2; maybe TRBD1 (6 bases). This CDR3 region has 15 residues. In germline, CDR1 is SGHTA, CDR2 FQGNSA. Trimming left V 1 base short and J 6 bases short, with 15 bases between. The CDR3 nucleotides read TGTGCCAGCAGCTTAGACAGGGTGGGCATAGATGGCTACACCTTC. Translation: CASSLDRVGIDGYTF.

This clonotype has more than one count but fewer than ten. The chain uses TRBV30 and TRBJ2-5; 7 nucleotides align to TRBD1. J lost 0 bases, V lost 7 bases, and 2 bases had no gene match. The CDR3 has 12 amino acids. The germline CDR1 and CDR2 sequences are GTSNPN and SVGIG (reference sequence). CDR3 coding DNA: TGTGCCTCTCAGGGGGACCAAGAGACCCAGTACTTC. Residues: CASQGDQETQYF.

The chain has TRBV4-3 and TRBJ2-1; 12 bases are shared with TRBD2. J was trimmed by 12 bases and V by 1 base; bases with no gene match: 4. This CDR3 is built from 14 residues. Per germline, CDR1 LGHNA and CDR2 YSLEER. The CDR3 loop reads CASSQASGGARQFF. Written as DNA, the CDR3 is TGCGCCAGCAGCCAAGCTAGCGGGGGGGCCAGGCAGTTCTTC.

The gene calls are TRBV12-3 or TRBV12-4 and TRBJ1-1; 7 nucleotides agree with TRBD1. The V gene end was trimmed by 5 bases and the J gene end by 4 bases; junction bases not matched to a gene: 10. The CDR3 length is 15 residues. CDR3 loop: CASSVSRGSGTEAFF. The DNA for the CDR3 is TGTGCCAGCAGTGTAAGCAGGGGGTCGGGCACTGAAGCTTTCTTT.

This chain uses TRBV18 with TRBJ2-3, with D tentatively TRBD1 (5 bases). From germline, CDR1 is KGHSH and CDR2 LQKENI. Trimming removed 2 bases from V and 3 bases from J, with 12 bases in between. The length of the CDR3 is 15 residues. CDR3 sequence reads: CASSPIQESTDTQYF. For the CDR3, the DNA is TGTGCCAGCTCACCAATACAGGAAAGTACAGATACGCAGTATTTT.

The rearrangement joins TRBV7-9 to TRBJ2-5; a possible D gene is TRBD1 (6 bases). CDR3 size: 15 residues. Trimming pared 6 bases from V and 2 bases from J, leaving 16 bases between. Looked up from germline, CDR1 is SEHNR and CDR2 is FQNEAQ (reference sequence). Here the CDR3 DNA reads TGTGCCAGCAGTCGTGGACAGTTTAAACAAGAGACCCAGTACTTC. Translating it yields CASSRGQFKQETQYF.

This clonotype has more than one count but fewer than ten. With a much larger clone just one base away, this may be a read error. The chain links TRBV11-2 to TRBJ2-1, with TRBD2 matching over 9 bases. The CDR3 consists of 14 residues. Germline loops: CDR1 SGHAT, CDR2 FQNNGV. J was trimmed by 13 bases and V by 5 bases; bases with no gene match: 12. The CDR3 DNA is TGTGCCAGCAGCAACGGACTAGCGCGGGAGACCCAGTTCTTC. It specifies CASSNGLARETQFF. The entire variable domain, with the rest obtained from reference TRBV11-2 and TRBJ2-1, is as follows: EAGVAQSPRYKIIEKRQSVAFWCNPISGHATLYWYQQILGQGPKLLIQFQNNGVVDDSQLPKDRFSAERLKGVDSTLKIQPAKLEDSAVYLCASSNGLARETQFFGPGTRLTVL.

This clonotype was seen repeatedly, ten times or more. The V gene is TRBV9, the J gene TRBJ2-7; either TRBD1 or TRBD2 may fit D (5 bases each). V was trimmed by 3 bases and J by 6 bases, leaving 16 bases between them. CDR1 SGDLS and CDR2 YYNGEE come from the germline V gene. The CDR3 loop spans 14 amino acids. In nucleotides, the CDR3 is TGTGCCAGCAGCGCCGGGGCAGGACTGGCCGAGCAGTACTTC. Translation: CASSAGAGLAEQYF.

In this sample, this clonotype turned up a few times. Given a much more abundant clone one base away, this may be a read error. The V gene is TRBV27, the J gene TRBJ2-7; D is uncertain. Looked up from germline, CDR1 is MNHEY and CDR2 is SMNVEV (reference sequence). The CDR3 contains 11 residues. Between the trimmed V and J ends, which lost 5 bases and 7 bases, there was a span of 9 bases. The CDR3 DNA reads as TGTGCCAGCAGTCCATACAATGAGCAGTACTTC. This codes for CASSPYNEQYF.

This clonotype came up many times. The rearrangement uses TRBV18 and TRBJ2-7; unclear D gene. CDR3 size: 14 residues. In germline, CDR1 is KGHSH, CDR2 LQKENI. Trimming removed 2 bases at V and 0 bases at J, with 8 bases between. The CDR3 bases are TGTGCCAGCTCACCAAGGGCGGCCTCCTACGAGCAGTACTTC. Translated: CASSPRAASYEQYF.